This T cell receptor beta chain is drawn from a study of cytomegalovirus exposure and HLA in healthy donors. With 60 Vbeta and 13 Jbeta primers, the PCR was carried out. The protocol was immunoSEQ multiplex PCR, while the TCRdb copy is restricted to in-frame clones and leaves out a portion. Of some 160,000 clones detected, 65% to 85% appear once; the ten largest clones hold 1.3%. V lost 0 bases and J lost 0, with 13 bases in between. This CDR3 has 17 residues. The V gene's germline CDR1 is SGDLS and CDR2 YYNGEE. The receptor's source is a man in his forties or fifties in good health and CMV-seropositive. Sequencing was carried out using PBMCs. The rearrangement links TRBV9 to TRBJ1-3; TRBD1 might be the D (5 bases). The CDR3 sequence is CASSVGGTDSSGNTIYF. Here the CDR3 DNA reads TGTGCCAGCAGCGTAGGCGGGACGGATAGCTCTGGAAACACCATATATTTT.